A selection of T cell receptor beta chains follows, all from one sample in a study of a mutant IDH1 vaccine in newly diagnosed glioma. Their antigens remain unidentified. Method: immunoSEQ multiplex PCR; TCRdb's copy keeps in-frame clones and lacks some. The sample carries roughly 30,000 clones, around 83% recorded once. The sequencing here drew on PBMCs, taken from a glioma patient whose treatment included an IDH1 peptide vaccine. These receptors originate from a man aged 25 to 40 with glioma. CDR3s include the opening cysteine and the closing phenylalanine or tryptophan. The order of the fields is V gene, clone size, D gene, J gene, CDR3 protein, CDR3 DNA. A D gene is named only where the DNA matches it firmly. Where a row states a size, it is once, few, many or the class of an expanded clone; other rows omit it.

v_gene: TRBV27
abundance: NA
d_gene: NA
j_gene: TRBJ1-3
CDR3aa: CASSQYRRQPVSGNTIYF
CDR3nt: TGTGCCAGCAGTCAATACCGACGACAGCCAGTATCTGGAAACACCATATATTTT

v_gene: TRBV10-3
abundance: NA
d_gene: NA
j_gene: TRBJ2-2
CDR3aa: CAISDSGGELFF
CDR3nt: TGTGCCATCAGTGACTCAGGGGGGGAGCTGTTTTTT

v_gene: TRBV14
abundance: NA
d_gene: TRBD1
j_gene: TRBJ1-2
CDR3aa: CASSPWTGTNYGYTF
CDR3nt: TGTGCCAGCAGCCCATGGACAGGGACTAACTATGGCTACACCTTC

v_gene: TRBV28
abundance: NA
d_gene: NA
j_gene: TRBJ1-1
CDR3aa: CASRVSGTEAFF
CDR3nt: TGTGCCAGCAGGGTTTCTGGGACTGAAGCTTTCTTT

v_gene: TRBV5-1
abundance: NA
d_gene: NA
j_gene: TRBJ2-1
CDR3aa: CASSLDGYVMGNEQFF
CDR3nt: TGCGCCAGCAGCTTGGACGGCTACGTCATGGGGAATGAGCAGTTCTTC

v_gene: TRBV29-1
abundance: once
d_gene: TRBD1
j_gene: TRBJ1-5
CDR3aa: CSVRQGVGQPQHF
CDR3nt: TGCAGCGTTCGACAGGGGGTGGGGCAGCCCCAGCATTTT

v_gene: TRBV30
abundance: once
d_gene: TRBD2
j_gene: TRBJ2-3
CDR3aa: CAWSVGLRDTQYF
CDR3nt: TGTGCCTGGAGTGTGGGACTAAGAGATACGCAGTATTTT

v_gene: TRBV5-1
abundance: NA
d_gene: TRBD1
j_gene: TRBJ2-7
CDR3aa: CASSPGTGSWEQYF
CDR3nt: TGCGCCAGCAGCCCCGGGACAGGGTCTTGGGAGCAGTACTTC

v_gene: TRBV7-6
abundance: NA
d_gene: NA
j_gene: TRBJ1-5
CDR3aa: CASSLASGGRPQHF
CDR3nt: TGTGCCAGCAGCTTAGCGTCCGGGGGCCGGCCCCAGCATTTT

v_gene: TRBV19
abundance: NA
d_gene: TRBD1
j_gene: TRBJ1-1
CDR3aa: CASSSSDRVSVGAFF
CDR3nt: TGTGCCAGTAGTTCCTCGGACAGGGTCTCTGTTGGAGCTTTCTTT

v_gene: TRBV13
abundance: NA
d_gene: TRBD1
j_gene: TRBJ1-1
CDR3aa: CASSSSPGQGLNTEAFF
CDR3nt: TGTGCCAGCAGCTCTTCACCGGGACAGGGGCTGAACACTGAAGCTTTCTTT

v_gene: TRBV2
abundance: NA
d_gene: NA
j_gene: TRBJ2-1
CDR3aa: CASSAMGSESSYNEQFF
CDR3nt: TGTGCCAGCAGTGCAATGGGCTCTGAGAGCTCCTACAATGAGCAGTTCTTC

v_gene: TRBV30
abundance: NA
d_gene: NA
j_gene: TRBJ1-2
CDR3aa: CAWILVQGQGSLTNYGYTF
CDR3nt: TGTGCCTGGATTTTGGTGCAGGGCCAAGGATCCCTCACCAACTATGGCTACACCTTC

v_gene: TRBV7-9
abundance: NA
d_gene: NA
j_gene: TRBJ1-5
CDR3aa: CASSLNSNQPQHF
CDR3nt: TGTGCCAGCAGCTTGAACTCGAATCAGCCCCAGCATTTT

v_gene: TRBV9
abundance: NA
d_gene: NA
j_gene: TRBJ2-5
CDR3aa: CASSGTTVGETQYF
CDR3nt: TGTGCCAGCAGCGGGACGACAGTGGGGGAGACCCAGTACTTC

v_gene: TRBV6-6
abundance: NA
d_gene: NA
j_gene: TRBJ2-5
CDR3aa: CASSYSQKVAGAQYF
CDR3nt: TGTGCCAGCAGTTACTCCCAGAAAGTGGCAGGGGCCCAGTACTTC

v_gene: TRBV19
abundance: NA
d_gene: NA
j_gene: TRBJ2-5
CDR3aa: CASSIDGRLQETQYF
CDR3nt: TGTGCCAGTAGTATAGACGGACGGCTCCAAGAGACCCAGTACTTC

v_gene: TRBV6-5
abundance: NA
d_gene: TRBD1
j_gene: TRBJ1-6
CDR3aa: CASSPGQVLSPLHF
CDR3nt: TGTGCCAGCAGCCCGGGACAGGTTCTTTCACCCCTCCACTTT

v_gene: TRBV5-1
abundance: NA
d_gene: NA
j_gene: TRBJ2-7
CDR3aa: CASSLRAQYEQYF
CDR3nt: TGCGCCAGCAGCTTACGGGCCCAATACGAGCAGTACTTC

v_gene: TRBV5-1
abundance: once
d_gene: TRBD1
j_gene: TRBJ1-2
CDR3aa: CASSTGTASRYGYTF
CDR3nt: TGCGCCAGCAGCACCGGGACAGCCAGTCGGTATGGCTACACCTTC

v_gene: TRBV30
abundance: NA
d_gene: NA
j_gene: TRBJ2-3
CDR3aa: CAWMDGAGDTQYF
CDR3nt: TGTGCCTGGATGGACGGGGCCGGAGATACGCAGTATTTT

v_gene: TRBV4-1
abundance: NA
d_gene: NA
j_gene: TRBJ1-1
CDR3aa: CASSQGRGGTLNTEAFF
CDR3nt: TGCGCCAGCAGCCAAGGCCGGGGGGGGACGCTGAACACTGAAGCTTTCTTT

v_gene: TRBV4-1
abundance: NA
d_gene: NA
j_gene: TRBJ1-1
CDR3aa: CASSQVVPGPNTEAFF
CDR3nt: TGCGCCAGCAGCCAAGTCGTTCCAGGCCCGAACACTGAAGCTTTCTTT

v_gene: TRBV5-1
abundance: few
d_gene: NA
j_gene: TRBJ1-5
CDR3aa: CASSLATDSNQPQHF
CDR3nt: TGCGCCAGCAGCTTGGCGACGGATAGCAATCAGCCCCAGCATTTT

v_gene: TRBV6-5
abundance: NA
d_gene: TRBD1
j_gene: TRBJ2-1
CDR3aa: CASSSGTGNNEQFF
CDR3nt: TGTGCCAGCAGTTCCGGGACAGGGAACAATGAGCAGTTCTTC

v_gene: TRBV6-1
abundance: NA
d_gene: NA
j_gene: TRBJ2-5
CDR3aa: CASSLDPGETQYF
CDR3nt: TGTGCCAGCAGCCTCGACCCCGGGGAGACCCAGTACTTC

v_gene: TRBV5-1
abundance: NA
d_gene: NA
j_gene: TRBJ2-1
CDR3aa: CASSFPGPYNEQFF
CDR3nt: TGCGCCAGCAGCTTCCCCGGACCTTACAATGAGCAGTTCTTC

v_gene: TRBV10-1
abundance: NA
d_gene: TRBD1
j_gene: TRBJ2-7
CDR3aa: CASSRGQGNEQYF
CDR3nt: TGCGCCAGCAGCAGAGGACAGGGGAATGAGCAGTACTTC